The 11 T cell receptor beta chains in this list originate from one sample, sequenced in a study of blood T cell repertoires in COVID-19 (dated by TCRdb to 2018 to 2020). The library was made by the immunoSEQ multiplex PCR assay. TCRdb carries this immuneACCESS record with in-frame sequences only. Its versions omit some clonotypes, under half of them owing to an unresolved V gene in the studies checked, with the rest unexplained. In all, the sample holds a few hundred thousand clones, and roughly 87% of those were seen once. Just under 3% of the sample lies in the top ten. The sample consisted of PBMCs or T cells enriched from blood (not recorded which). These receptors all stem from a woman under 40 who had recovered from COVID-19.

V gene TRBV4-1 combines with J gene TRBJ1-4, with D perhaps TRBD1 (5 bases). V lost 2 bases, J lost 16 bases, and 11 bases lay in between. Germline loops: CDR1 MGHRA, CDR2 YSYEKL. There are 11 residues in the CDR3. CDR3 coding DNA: TGCGCCAGCAGCCAAAGAGGACATGCGTTTTTT. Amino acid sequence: CASSQRGHAFF.

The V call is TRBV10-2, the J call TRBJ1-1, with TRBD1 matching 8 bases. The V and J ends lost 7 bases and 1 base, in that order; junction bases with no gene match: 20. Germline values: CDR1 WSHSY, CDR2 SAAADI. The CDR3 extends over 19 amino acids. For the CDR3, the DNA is TGCGCCAGCACTCGAGGACAGGGTGTTCCTCTCCTCCCGAACACTGAAGCTTTCTTT. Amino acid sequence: CASTRGQGVPLLPNTEAFF.

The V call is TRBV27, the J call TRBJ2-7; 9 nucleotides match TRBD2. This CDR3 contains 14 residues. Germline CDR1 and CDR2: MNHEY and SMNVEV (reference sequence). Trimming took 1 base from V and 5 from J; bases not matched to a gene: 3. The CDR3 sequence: CASSLLAGAHEQYF. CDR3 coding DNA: TGTGCCAGCAGTTTATTAGCGGGAGCCCACGAGCAGTACTTC.

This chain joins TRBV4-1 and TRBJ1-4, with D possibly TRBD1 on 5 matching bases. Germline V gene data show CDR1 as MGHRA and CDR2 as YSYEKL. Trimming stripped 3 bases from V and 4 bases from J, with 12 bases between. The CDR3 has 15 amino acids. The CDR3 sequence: CASSQVGGDNEKLFF. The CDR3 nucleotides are TGCGCCAGCAGCCAGGTCGGGGGGGATAATGAAAAACTGTTTTTT.

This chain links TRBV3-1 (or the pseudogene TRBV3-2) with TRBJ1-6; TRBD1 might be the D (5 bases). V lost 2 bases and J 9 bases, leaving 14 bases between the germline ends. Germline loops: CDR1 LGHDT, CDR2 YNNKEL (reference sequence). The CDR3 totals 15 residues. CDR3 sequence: CASSQRVQGSSPLHF. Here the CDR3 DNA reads TGTGCCAGCAGCCAAAGGGTCCAGGGAAGTTCACCCCTCCACTTT.

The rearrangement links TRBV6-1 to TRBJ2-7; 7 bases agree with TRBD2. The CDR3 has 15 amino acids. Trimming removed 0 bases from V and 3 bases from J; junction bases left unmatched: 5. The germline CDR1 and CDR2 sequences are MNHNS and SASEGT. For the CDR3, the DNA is TGTGCCAGCAGTGAAGCCGGCGGGGGATTCTACGAGCAGTACTTC. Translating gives CASSEAGGGFYEQYF.

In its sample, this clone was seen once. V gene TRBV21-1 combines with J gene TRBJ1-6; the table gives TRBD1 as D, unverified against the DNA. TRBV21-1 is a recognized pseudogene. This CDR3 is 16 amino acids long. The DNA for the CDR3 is TGTGCCAGCAGCAAAGATTCGGGACAGGATAATTCACCCCTCCACTTT. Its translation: CASSKDSGQDNSPLHF.

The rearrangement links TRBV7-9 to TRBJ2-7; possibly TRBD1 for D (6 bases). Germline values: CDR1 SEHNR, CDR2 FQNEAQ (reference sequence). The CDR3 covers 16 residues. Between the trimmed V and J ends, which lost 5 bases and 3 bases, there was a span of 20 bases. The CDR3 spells CASSPASGQGNYEQYF. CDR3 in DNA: TGTGCCAGCAGCCCCGCATCGGGACAAGGGAACTACGAGCAGTACTTC.

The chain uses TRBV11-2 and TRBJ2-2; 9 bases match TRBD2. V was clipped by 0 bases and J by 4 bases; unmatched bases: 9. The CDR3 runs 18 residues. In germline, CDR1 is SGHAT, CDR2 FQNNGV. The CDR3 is CASSLDASGIVGTGELFF. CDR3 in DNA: TGTGCCAGCAGCTTAGATGCTAGCGGGATCGTCGGCACCGGGGAGCTGTTTTTT.

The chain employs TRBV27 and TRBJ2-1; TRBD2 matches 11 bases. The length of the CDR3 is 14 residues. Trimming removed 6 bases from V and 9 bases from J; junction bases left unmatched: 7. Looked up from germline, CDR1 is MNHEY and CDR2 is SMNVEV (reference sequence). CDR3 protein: CASSLAGGEGEQFF. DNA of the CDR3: TGTGCCAGCAGCCTAGCGGGAGGAGAGGGTGAGCAGTTCTTC.

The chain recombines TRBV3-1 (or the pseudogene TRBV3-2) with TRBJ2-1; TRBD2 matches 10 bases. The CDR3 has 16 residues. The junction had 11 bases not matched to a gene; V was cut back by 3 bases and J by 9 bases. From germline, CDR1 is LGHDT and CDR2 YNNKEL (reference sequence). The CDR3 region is CASSQGLAGAHSEQFF. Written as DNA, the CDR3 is TGTGCCAGCAGCCAGGGCCTAGCGGGGGCCCACAGTGAGCAGTTCTTC.